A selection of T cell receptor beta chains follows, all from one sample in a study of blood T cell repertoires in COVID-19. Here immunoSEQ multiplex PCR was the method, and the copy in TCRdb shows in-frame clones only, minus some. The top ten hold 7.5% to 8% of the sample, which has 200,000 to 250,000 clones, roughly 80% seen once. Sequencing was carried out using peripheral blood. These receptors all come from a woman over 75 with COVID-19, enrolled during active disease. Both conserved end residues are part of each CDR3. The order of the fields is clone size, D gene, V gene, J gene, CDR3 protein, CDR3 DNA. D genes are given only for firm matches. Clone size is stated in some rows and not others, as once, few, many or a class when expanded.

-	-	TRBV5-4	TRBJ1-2	CASSSPARGGVYGYTF	TGTGCCAGCAGCTCCCCCGCTCGGGGGGGGGTTTATGGCTACACCTTC
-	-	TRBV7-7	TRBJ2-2	CASSKLVRDTGELFF	TGTGCTAGCAGCAAACTAGTAAGGGACACCGGGGAGCTGTTTTTT
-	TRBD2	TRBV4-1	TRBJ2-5	CASSQQPSGGTRETQYF	TGCGCCAGCAGCCAACAGCCTAGCGGGGGGACTCGGGAGACCCAGTACTTC
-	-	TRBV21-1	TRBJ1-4	CASSTTPGDRWYEKLFF	TGTGCCAGCAGCACGACCCCAGGGGACAGGTGGTATGAAAAACTGTTTTTT
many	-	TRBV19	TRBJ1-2	CASSITETVLGYTF	TGTGCCAGTAGTATCACAGAAACAGTGCTTGGCTACACCTTC
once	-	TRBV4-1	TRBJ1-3	CASSQRGITGNTIYF	TGCGCCAGCAGCCAACGGGGGATTACTGGAAACACCATATATTTT
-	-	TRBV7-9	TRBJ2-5	CASSRGLGETQYF	TGTGCCAGCAGCCGGGGGTTGGGAGAGACCCAGTACTTC
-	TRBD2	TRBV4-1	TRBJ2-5	CASSPGGGRKKYRETQYF	TGCGCCAGCAGCCCGGGCGGGGGGCGCAAAAAGTACCGGGAGACCCAGTACTTC
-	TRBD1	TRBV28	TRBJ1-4	CASRTGALEKLFF	TGTGCCAGCAGAACAGGGGCATTGGAAAAACTGTTTTTT
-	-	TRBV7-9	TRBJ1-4	CASSLAPTGNHEKLFF	TGTGCCAGCAGCTTAGCCCCGACAGGAAACCATGAAAAACTGTTTTTT
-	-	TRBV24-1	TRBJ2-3	CATSDLDKSGATDTQYF	TGTGCCACCAGTGATTTAGACAAGAGTGGGGCAACAGATACGCAGTATTTT
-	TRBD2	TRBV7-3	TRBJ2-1	CASSLASGSGYNEQFF	TGTGCCAGCAGCCTGGCTAGCGGGAGTGGGTACAATGAGCAGTTCTTC
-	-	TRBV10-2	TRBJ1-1	CASRLGGAAVEEAFF	TGCGCCAGCAGGCTTGGGGGGGCGGCGGTTGAGGAAGCTTTCTTT
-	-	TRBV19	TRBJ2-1	CASSTKTGNEQFF	TGTGCCAGTAGTACCAAGACTGGAAATGAGCAGTTCTTC
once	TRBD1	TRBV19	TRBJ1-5	CASSIRTGGFQPQHF	TGTGCCAGTAGTATACGCACAGGGGGCTTTCAGCCCCAGCATTTT
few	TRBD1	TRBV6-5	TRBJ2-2	CASSRTGAGELFF	TGTGCCAGCAGTCGGACAGGGGCCGGGGAGCTGTTTTTT
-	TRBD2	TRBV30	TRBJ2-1	CAWGQGLGEDEQFF	TGTGCCTGGGGCCAGGGACTAGGGGAGGATGAGCAGTTCTTC
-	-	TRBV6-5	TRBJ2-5	CASIRSEGETQYF	TGTGCCAGCATACGTAGCGAGGGAGAGACCCAGTACTTC
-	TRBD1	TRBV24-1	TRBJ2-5	CATSEPGQQETQYF	TGTGCCACCAGTGAGCCGGGACAGCAAGAGACCCAGTACTTC
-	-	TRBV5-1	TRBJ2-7	CASSRDYEQYF	TGCGCCAGCAGCCGCGACTACGAGCAGTACTTC
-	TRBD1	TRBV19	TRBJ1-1	CASSTQGGRTEAFF	TGTGCCAGTAGTACCCAGGGGGGCCGAACTGAAGCTTTCTTT
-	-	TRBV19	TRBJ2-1	CASSRQGGTLAPSSYNEQFF	TGTGCCAGTAGCCGGCAAGGGGGAACTTTAGCGCCGAGCTCCTACAATGAGCAGTTCTTC
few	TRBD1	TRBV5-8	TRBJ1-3	CASSSSDRGRGNTIYF	TGTGCCAGCAGCTCCTCGGACAGGGGGCGCGGAAACACCATATATTTT
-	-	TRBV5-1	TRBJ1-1	CASSLSGLNTEAFF	TGCGCCAGCAGCTTGTCAGGCCTGAACACTGAAGCTTTCTTT
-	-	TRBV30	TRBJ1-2	CAWSRDKGAHYGYTF	TGTGCCTGGAGTCGGGACAAGGGAGCTCACTATGGCTACACCTTC
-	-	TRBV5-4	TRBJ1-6	CASTFDKSSYNSPLHF	TGTGCCAGCACCTTTGACAAGAGCTCCTATAATTCACCCCTCCACTTT
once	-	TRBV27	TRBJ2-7	CASSLHITRGAPYEQYF	TGTGCCAGCAGTTTACATATCACCCGCGGGGCCCCCTACGAGCAGTACTTC
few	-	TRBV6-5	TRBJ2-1	CASSSSAGYQQFF	TGTGCCAGCAGTTCCTCGGCGGGATATCAGCAGTTCTTC
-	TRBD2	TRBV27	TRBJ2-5	CASSARLAGGQTQYF	TGTGCCAGCAGTGCCAGACTAGCGGGGGGGCAAACCCAGTACTTC
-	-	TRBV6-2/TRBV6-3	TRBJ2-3	CASSYSRLRDTQYF	TGTGCCAGCAGTTACTCGAGGCTCCGTGATACGCAGTATTTT
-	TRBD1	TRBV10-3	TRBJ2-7	CAISEVDRGVYEQYF	TGTGCCATCAGTGAGGTCGACAGGGGGGTCTACGAGCAGTACTTC
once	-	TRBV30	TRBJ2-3	CAWSVLGLVVSVTQYF	TGTGCCTGGAGTGTACTAGGGCTGGTAGTTTCGGTTACGCAGTATTTT
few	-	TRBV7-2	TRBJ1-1	CASSLGPALANTEAFF	TGTGCCAGCAGCTTAGGTCCCGCTTTGGCAAACACTGAAGCTTTCTTT
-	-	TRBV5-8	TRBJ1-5	CASSKQEGNQPQHF	TGTGCCAGCAGCAAACAGGAGGGGAATCAGCCCCAGCATTTT
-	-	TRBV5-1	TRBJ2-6	CASSLVDRSSGANVLTF	TGCGCCAGCAGCTTGGTTGACAGGTCCTCTGGGGCCAACGTCCTGACTTTC
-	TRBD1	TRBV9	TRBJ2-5	CASSPLPGTGKETQYF	TGTGCCAGCAGCCCTCTACCCGGGACAGGGAAAGAGACCCAGTACTTC
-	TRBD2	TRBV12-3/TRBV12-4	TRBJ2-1	CASRGLVQFQFF	TGTGCCAGCAGGGGACTAGTTCAATTCCAGTTCTTC
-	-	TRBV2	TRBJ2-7	CASNRGRTYEQYF	TGTGCCAGCAACCGGGGGAGGACCTACGAGCAGTACTTC
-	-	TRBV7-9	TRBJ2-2	CASSLFRGTNTGELFF	TGTGCCAGCAGCTTATTTCGGGGGACGAACACCGGGGAGCTGTTTTTT
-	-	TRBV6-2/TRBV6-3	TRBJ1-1	CASSYSAVEAFF	TGTGCCAGCAGTTACTCGGCAGTGGAGGCTTTCTTT
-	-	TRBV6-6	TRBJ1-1	CASSLQGNTEAFF	TGTGCCAGCAGTTTACAGGGTAACACTGAAGCTTTCTTT
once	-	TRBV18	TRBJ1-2	CASSPIDRPLDGYTF	TGTGCCAGCTCACCGATCGACAGACCTTTGGATGGCTACACCTTC
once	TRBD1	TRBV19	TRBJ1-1	CASSPPGQGTEAFF	TGTGCCAGTAGTCCCCCGGGACAGGGCACTGAAGCTTTCTTT
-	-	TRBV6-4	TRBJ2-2	CASSDSPNTGELFF	TGTGCCAGCAGTGATAGTCCGAACACCGGGGAGCTGTTTTTT
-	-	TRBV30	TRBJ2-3	CAWNFGGDTQYF	TGTGCCTGGAATTTCGGAGGGGATACGCAGTATTTT
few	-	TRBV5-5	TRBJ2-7	CASSVDGYYEQYF	TGTGCCAGCAGCGTGGACGGGTACTACGAGCAGTACTTC
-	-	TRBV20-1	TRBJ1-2	CSARFYGYTF	TGCAGTGCCAGGTTCTATGGCTACACCTTC
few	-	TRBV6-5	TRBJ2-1	CASSYSNSGQLFF	TGTGCCAGCAGTTACTCGAACAGCGGCCAGTTGTTCTTC
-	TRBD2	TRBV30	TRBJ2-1	CAWSVSALAGDAGYNEQFF	TGTGCCTGGAGTGTAAGCGCTTTAGCGGGAGATGCAGGGTACAATGAGCAGTTCTTC
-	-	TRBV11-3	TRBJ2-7	CASSLLGSEQYF	TGTGCCAGCAGTCTCCTTGGGAGCGAGCAGTACTTC
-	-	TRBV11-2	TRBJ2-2	CASSLLRVGNTGELFF	TGTGCCAGCAGCTTACTTCGGGTGGGGAACACCGGGGAGCTGTTTTTT
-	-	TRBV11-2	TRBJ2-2	CASSPRGGELFF	TGTGCCAGCAGCCCCCGGGGCGGGGAGCTGTTTTTT
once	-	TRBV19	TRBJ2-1	CASSPGLPGSSYNEQFF	TGTGCCAGTAGTCCCGGACTCCCCGGCAGCTCCTACAATGAGCAGTTCTTC
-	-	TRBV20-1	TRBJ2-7	CSASGGQFTYEQYF	TGCAGTGCTAGTGGGGGGCAATTTACCTACGAGCAGTACTTC
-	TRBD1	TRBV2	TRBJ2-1	CASSVETGRFF	TGTGCCAGCAGTGTGGAGACAGGGAGGTTCTTC
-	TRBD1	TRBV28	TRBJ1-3	CASSSPGQGYF	TGTGCCAGCAGTTCGCCGGGACAGGGATATTTT
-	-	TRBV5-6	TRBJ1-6	CASSLAGQRRGDLHF	TGTGCCAGCAGCTTGGCCGGACAGCGACGGGGAGACCTCCACTTT